Below, 27 T cell receptor beta chains from the same sample are listed, as sequenced in a study of CD8+CD57+ T cells in acquired aplastic anemia (dated by TCRdb to 2016 to 2019). The listed sequencing device is Illumina HiSeq 2000. TCR beta VDJ combination and CDR3 sequence profiling used genomic DNA as the template. In TCRdb, the public reads were trimmed at Q25 with fastp and aligned with MiXCR, with productive beta chains retained. Every entry covers one CDR3 protein and lists the most common genes and DNA from its rows. This sample is represented by over 150,000 distinct CDR3 sequences; 71% of them were singletons. Around 45% of the sample is taken by the ten largest. Flow cytometry had shown CD8+CD57+ cell expansion in the patients selected for sequencing. The sample comprised sorted CD4+, CD8+, or CD8+CD57+ T cells (not recorded which) from PBMCs. These receptors were taken from a human donor with aplastic anemia.

The gene calls are TRBV2 and TRBJ2-5; D is undetermined. The germline V gene encodes CDR1 SNHLY and CDR2 FYNNEI. With 6 bases removed from V and 4 bases from J, the gap between germline ends came to 9 bases. This CDR3 spans 12 amino acids. CDR3 residues: CASRTTGETQYF. The CDR3 nucleotides are TGTGCCAGCAGAACCACCGGAGAGACCCAGTACTTC.

This clonotype was observed many times. The chain uses TRBV20-1 and TRBJ2-2; 10 nucleotides agree with TRBD2. V lost 4 bases, J lost 3 bases, and 8 bases stayed unmatched. The CDR3 runs to 16 residues. CDR1 and CDR2 (germline): DFQATT, SNEGSKA (reference sequence). The CDR3 DNA follows: TGCAGTGCTAACCGGCCTCTAGCGGGGGACACCGGGGAGCTGTTTTTT. This translates into CSANRPLAGDTGELFF.

The chain joins TRBV4-2 to TRBJ2-3; D is uncertain. The CDR3 is 12 residues long. Trimming removed 5 bases at V and 4 bases at J, with 7 bases between. Germline CDR1 is LGHNA and CDR2 is YNFKEQ. The CDR3: CASSFHADTQYF. The CDR3 DNA follows: TGTGCCAGCAGCTTCCATGCAGATACGCAGTATTTT.

The chain combines TRBV9 with TRBJ1-1; TRBD1 might be the D (5 bases). Germline V CDR1 and CDR2: SGDLS, YYNGEE. V lost 5 bases and J lost 1, with 12 bases in between. The CDR3 is 14 residues long. The CDR3 DNA follows: TGTGCCAGCAGTGAAACGGGGGGGAACACTGAAGCTTTCTTT. Amino acids: CASSETGGNTEAFF.

V is TRBV16 and J is TRBJ2-3, with a tentative D call TRBD1 (5 bases). V lost 0 bases and J 4 bases, leaving 14 bases between the germline ends. The CDR3 totals 16 residues. CDR1 is KGHSY and CDR2 is FQNENV in the germline V gene. The CDR3 DNA reads as TGTGCCAGCAGCCAATCCGGGCAGGGCAAAGCAGATACGCAGTATTTT. It is translated as CASSQSGQGKADTQYF.

CDR3 DNA: TGCGCCAGCAGCTTGGGGTTCACAGATACGCAGTATTTT. It yields the protein CASSLGFTDTQYF. This chain links TRBV5-1 with TRBJ2-3; D uncertain. CDR3 length: 13 amino acids. V lost 0 bases and J 2 bases, leaving 4 bases between the germline ends. Germline values: CDR1 SGHRS, CDR2 YFSETQ.

This chain connects TRBV20-1 to TRBJ2-3; 8 bases are a match to TRBD2. This CDR3 spans 14 amino acids. Germline CDR1 reads DFQATT; CDR2 reads SNEGSKA (reference sequence). V gave up 6 bases and J gave up 3 bases; unmatched junction bases: 8. The CDR3 is CSAGAGGSTDTQYF. CDR3 DNA: TGCAGTGCCGGGGCGGGGGGCAGTACAGATACGCAGTATTTT.

The CDR3 DNA reads as TGTGCCAGCAGCCCCTCAAGGAGCACTGAAGCTTTCTTT. Translating gives CASSPSRSTEAFF. The genes are TRBV7-3 and TRBJ1-1, with D unclear. This CDR3 has 13 residues. Looked up from germline, CDR1 is SGHTA and CDR2 is FQGTGA. V dropped 5 bases and J dropped 4 bases, with 11 bases sitting between them.

This clonotype was detected once. V usage is TRBV24-1 and J usage is TRBJ2-5; D might be TRBD1 (5 bases). Germline values: CDR1 KGHDR, CDR2 SFDVKD. The CDR3 spans 16 residues. V lost 3 bases, J lost 1 base, and 14 bases lay in between. The DNA for the CDR3 is TGTGCCACCAGTGATCGACTCAAAGGGGCCCAAGAGACCCAGTACTTC. Residues: CATSDRLKGAQETQYF.

The V gene is TRBV7-9, the J gene TRBJ1-2; 7 bases line up with TRBD1. J gave up 4 bases and V 5 bases, and 7 bases lay outside the gene matches. The CDR3 has 14 amino acids. CDR1 and CDR2 (germline): SEHNR, FQNEAQ (reference sequence). As DNA, the CDR3 is TGTGCCAGCAGCAATATTCAGGGGGGCTATGGCTACACCTTC. Its protein product is CASSNIQGGYGYTF.

The chain combines TRBV7-9 with TRBJ1-2; D remains ambiguous. V was clipped by 1 base and J by 5 bases, with 5 bases between them. CDR1 is SEHNR and CDR2 is FQNEAQ in the germline V gene (reference sequence). The CDR3 consists of 12 residues. The CDR3 sequence is CASSLDPYGYTF. The CDR3 DNA follows: TGTGCCAGCAGCTTAGACCCATATGGCTACACCTTC.

This sequence joins TRBV25-1 and TRBJ2-1; D might be TRBD1 or TRBD2, each matching 7 bases. Germline-derived CDR1 and CDR2 are MGHDK and SYGVNS. The V end lost 8 bases, the J end lost 0 bases, and 17 bases lay between the germline ends. This CDR3 region has 16 residues. The CDR3 DNA reads TGTGCCAGCTTTGGCAGGGGGAGGGCCTCCTACAATGAGCAGTTCTTC. This gives the protein CASFGRGRASYNEQFF.

This chain links TRBV20-1 with TRBJ1-2; TRBD1 is a possible D gene (5 bases). From germline, CDR1 is DFQATT and CDR2 SNEGSKA (reference sequence). This CDR3 region has 14 residues. Trimming pared 6 bases from V and 2 bases from J, leaving 16 bases between. CDR3 sequence (DNA): TGCAGTGCCCCCGACAGCACTTCAAACTATGGCTACACCTTC. Translation gives CSAPDSTSNYGYTF.

The genes are TRBV2 and TRBJ1-2, with D possibly TRBD1 on 6 matching bases. Trimming left V 8 bases short and J 8 bases short, with 15 bases between. CDR3 size: 12 residues. Germline V CDR1 and CDR2: SNHLY, FYNNEI. The CDR3 DNA reads TGTGCCAGCCGATGGACAGTCGGGGGCTACACCTTC. Translating gives CASRWTVGGYTF.

In its sample, this clonotype was seen a few times. The CDR3 ends on some other residue instead of the conserved phenylalanine or tryptophan, so this is likely a read error. Because the CDR3's place on the DNA is in doubt, the DNA is left out and the CDR3 is given as listed by TCRdb. This chain joins TRBV9 and TRBJ1-1; the tabulated D call, TRBD1, remains unverified against the DNA. Germline V lookup: CDR1 SGDLS, CDR2 YYNGEE. The CDR3 spans 8 residues, counting both ends. The CDR3 sequence is CASSSRTG.

The J gene is TRBJ2-3, the V gene TRBV7-2; no clear D. The germline gives CDR1 SGHTA, CDR2 FQGNSA. This CDR3 is 13 amino acids long. Trimming removed 1 base from V and 3 bases from J, with 5 bases in between. CDR3 protein: CASSLVQTDTQYF. The CDR3 coding sequence is TGTGCCAGCAGCTTAGTGCAGACAGATACGCAGTATTTT.

Here the CDR3 DNA reads TGTGCCTCAAGCGGAGGGAGGGGGCCAGCTAATGAAAAACTGTTTTTT. Translating gives CASSGGRGPANEKLFF. The chain uses TRBV19 and TRBJ1-4; 7 positions agree with TRBD1. CDR1 LNHDA and CDR2 SQIVND come from the germline V gene (reference sequence). The CDR3 spans 16 residues. Trimming removed 11 bases from V and 3 bases from J; junction bases left unmatched: 15.

At least ten counts were recorded for this clonotype. The chain recombines TRBV6-4 with TRBJ2-1; maybe TRBD2 (6 bases). Trimming removed 6 bases at V and 1 base at J, with 7 bases between. CDR1 MRHNA and CDR2 SNTAGT come from the germline V gene. The CDR3 runs to 13 residues. In nucleotides, the CDR3 is TGTGCCAGCAGCGCGGGATCCTACAATGAGCAGTTCTTC. Its translation is CASSAGSYNEQFF.

The chain couples TRBV5-1 to TRBJ2-1; D gene ambiguous. The CDR3 extends over 16 amino acids. V was trimmed by 2 bases and J by 0 bases, leaving 12 bases between them. Germline V gene sequence: CDR1 SGHRS, CDR2 YFSETQ. This CDR3 is CASSLDAFSSYNEQFF. DNA of the CDR3: TGCGCCAGCAGCTTAGACGCCTTTAGCTCCTACAATGAGCAGTTCTTC.

The J gene is TRBJ1-2, the V gene TRBV20-1, with 9 nucleotides matching TRBD1. The CDR3 extends over 17 amino acids. CDR1 DFQATT and CDR2 SNEGSKA come from the germline V gene (reference sequence). V dropped 4 bases and J dropped 6; count of bases not matched to a gene: 18. The CDR3 DNA reads as TGCAGTGCTACATTGGGGGGAGGGACAGGGTTAGTGGATGGCTACACCTTC. It yields the protein CSATLGGGTGLVDGYTF.

In its sample, this clonotype was seen once. The junction shows a germline mismatch at one end, possibly a read error. The chain joins TRBV7-2 to TRBJ2-7, with 11 positions matching TRBD2. CDR1 is SGHTA and CDR2 is FQGNSA in the germline V gene. This CDR3 spans 16 amino acids. CDR3 nucleotides: TGCGCCAGCAGCTTGGATACTAGCGGGAGTGGGTACGAGCAGTACTTC. It codes for CASSLDTSGSGYEQYF.

The chain carries TRBV10-3 and TRBJ2-2; 13 nucleotides align to TRBD2. The CDR3 loop spans 18 amino acids. V trimming: 4 bases; J trimming: 4 bases; junction bases outside the gene matches: 9. The germline V gene encodes CDR1 ENHRY and CDR2 SYGVKD. Here the CDR3 reads CAISVGTSGAIFTGELFF. CDR3 sequence (DNA): TGTGCCATCAGTGTCGGGACTAGCGGGGCAATCTTCACCGGGGAGCTGTTTTTT.

The chain links TRBV25-1 to TRBJ2-7; 12 positions match TRBD1. CDR3 length: 16 residues. Losses at the gene ends were 5 bases for V and 5 bases for J; bases not matched to a gene: 10. Germline V gene sequence: CDR1 MGHDK, CDR2 SYGVNS. CDR3 amino acids: CASSRATGTGGDEQYF. The CDR3 DNA reads as TGTGCCAGCAGTAGAGCAACCGGGACAGGGGGCGACGAGCAGTACTTC.

The chain carries TRBV20-1 and TRBJ2-7; D might be TRBD1 or TRBD2, each matching 5 bases. CDR1 and CDR2 from the germline V gene are DFQATT and SNEGSKA (reference sequence). CDR3 length: 11 residues. With 6 bases removed from V and 6 bases from J, the gap between germline ends came to 12 bases. CDR3: CSAPRGFEQYF. The CDR3 coding sequence is TGCAGTGCCCCGAGGGGATTCGAGCAGTACTTC.

This clonotype turned up a few times. J is TRBJ2-3 and V is TRBV20-1; no reliable D call. The CDR3 extends over 15 amino acids. Germline V gives CDR1 DFQATT, CDR2 SNEGSKA (reference sequence). Trimming took off 5 bases at V and 2 bases at J, with 17 bases between the two ends. CDR3 in DNA: TGCAGTGCTCAAGTCTTTGGCGTTCCCACAGATACGCAGTATTTT. Its protein is CSAQVFGVPTDTQYF.

The chain combines TRBV5-1 with TRBJ1-4; D unresolved. CDR3 length: 15 amino acids. Germline V lookup: CDR1 SGHRS, CDR2 YFSETQ. V was cut by 0 bases and J by 4 bases, with 10 bases left in between. In DNA, the CDR3 is TGCGCCAGCAGCTTGGAGGCGAGAGGTAATGAAAAACTGTTTTTT. Residues: CASSLEARGNEKLFF.

V and J are TRBV10-3 and TRBJ2-3; 9 bases are shared with TRBD2. The trim removed 2 bases at V and 4 bases at J, leaving 4 bases unmatched. CDR3 length: 15 residues. Germline V CDR1 and CDR2: ENHRY, SYGVKD. The CDR3 loop is CAISEASGVADTQYF. CDR3 nucleotides: TGTGCCATCAGTGAGGCTAGCGGGGTGGCAGATACGCAGTATTTT.